What follows are 20 T cell receptor beta chains derived from one specimen sequenced in a study of beta chain features in type 1 diabetes. Sequenced material consisted of expressed TCRB transcripts (all of the isolated RNA was reverse transcribed). Assay used: immunoSEQ multiplex PCR; TCRdb lists only in-frame clones, some missing. Of some 240,000 clones listed, approximately 10% are singletons. The specimen was central memory CD4+ T cells from blood. The receptors originated from a man between 18 and 35 years old in good health.

This clone was seen repeatedly, ten times or more. Other DNA variants within this sample encode the same CDR3. The chain carries TRBV4-2 and TRBJ2-2; TRBD1 matches 9 bases. The CDR3 loop spans 16 amino acids. Trimming cost V 4 bases and J 4 bases; bases outside gene matches: 7. The V gene's germline CDR1 is LGHNA and CDR2 YNFKEQ. The CDR3 coding sequence is TGTGCCAGCAGCCGATTACAGGGGGCTGGCACCGGGGAGCTGTTTTTT. It codes for CASSRLQGAGTGELFF.

This clone was detected a few times. The J gene is TRBJ1-2, the V gene TRBV25-1; D gene uncertain. This CDR3 region has 13 residues. Trimming pared 4 bases from V and 4 bases from J, leaving 10 bases between. CDR1 is MGHDK, CDR2 SYGVNS, per germline. Here the CDR3 DNA reads TGTGCCAGCAGTGCCCCGGGCCGCTATGGCTACACCTTC. Amino acid sequence: CASSAPGRYGYTF.

A few counts support this clone. This chain links TRBV19 with TRBJ2-4; D is undetermined. With 6 bases removed from V and 0 bases from J, the gap between germline ends came to 9 bases. Germline V gene sequence: CDR1 LNHDA, CDR2 SQIVND (reference sequence). CDR3 length equals 14 residues. CDR3 region: CASRDLLAKNIQYF. The DNA for the CDR3 is TGTGCCAGTAGGGATCTCCTAGCCAAAAACATTCAGTACTTC.

This clone appeared a few times. The rearrangement links TRBV30 to TRBJ2-1, with 7 bases that match TRBD2. The length of the CDR3 is 15 residues. J lost 2 bases, V lost 3 bases, and 7 bases had no gene match. Germline V gene data show CDR1 as GTSNPN and CDR2 as SVGIG (reference sequence). CDR3 DNA: TGTGCCTGGAGGTCGGCGGGAGATCCCTACAATGAGCAGTTCTTC. This codes for CAWRSAGDPYNEQFF.

The chain is built from TRBV5-1 and TRBJ1-1; D may be TRBD1 (5 bases). The CDR3 contains 15 residues. V was shortened by 3 bases and J by 3 bases, with 15 bases between the two germline ends. Germline-derived CDR1 and CDR2 are SGHRS and YFSETQ. The CDR3 sequence: CASSWMDTLHTEAFF. The CDR3 nucleotides are TGCGCCAGCAGCTGGATGGACACCCTGCACACTGAAGCTTTCTTT.

This chain links TRBV4-3 with TRBJ2-1; D not resolved. The V end was cut by 0 bases, the J end by 4 bases, with 4 bases between. Germline V gives CDR1 LGHNA, CDR2 YSLEER. The CDR3 contains 13 residues. The CDR3 nucleotides are TGCGCCAGCAGCCAAGAAATTTACAATGAGCAGTTCTTC. Amino acids: CASSQEIYNEQFF.

The chain employs TRBV29-1 and TRBJ2-7; 7 bases are shared with TRBD1. This CDR3 contains 13 residues. J was trimmed by 3 bases and V by 7 bases; bases with no gene match: 9. Germline V lookup: CDR1 SQVTM, CDR2 ANQGSEA. CDR3 coding DNA: TGCAGCGGAATAGGGGGCCAGGGCTACGAGCAGTACTTC. It codes for CSGIGGQGYEQYF.

In this sample, this clone turned up a few times. An end of the junction differs from the germline gene, which may be a read error. The DNA of the CDR3 is TGTGCTAGCAGCTCGACCGTGAGGGGGACCCAGTACTTC. This encodes CASSSTVRGTQYF. The V call is TRBV7-7, the J call TRBJ2-5; D tentatively reads TRBD1 or TRBD2 (5 bases each). Per germline, CDR1 SSHAT and CDR2 FNYEAQ (reference sequence). This CDR3 region has 13 residues.

This clone has a count of ten or more. This rearrangement joins TRBV25-1 to TRBJ2-5; D may be TRBD1 or TRBD2 (5 bases each). Per the germline V gene, CDR1 is MGHDK and CDR2 is SYGVNS. The germline V and J ends were trimmed by 5 bases and 3 bases, with 19 bases remaining between them. The CDR3 covers 16 residues. This chain's CDR3 is CASSPNPGTAKETQYF. DNA of the CDR3: TGTGCCAGCAGTCCTAACCCCGGGACCGCCAAAGAGACCCAGTACTTC.

This clone occurred many times. The chain has TRBV28 and TRBJ1-2, with TRBD1 as a possible D gene (5 bases). The germline V and J ends were trimmed by 6 bases and 6 bases, with 17 bases remaining between them. CDR3 length equals 14 residues. The germline V gene encodes CDR1 MDHEN and CDR2 SYDVKM. DNA of the CDR3: TGTGCCAGCAGACCCCCCAGGGAGGTAAATGGCTACACCTTC. Translating it yields CASRPPREVNGYTF.

This clone was picked up a small number of times. The rearrangement joins TRBV7-2 to TRBJ2-7; 11 nucleotides agree with TRBD2. The J segment lost 5 bases and the V segment lost 4 bases, leaving 4 bases of the junction unmatched. CDR1 and CDR2 from the germline V gene are SGHTA and FQGNSA. The CDR3 extends over 14 amino acids. The CDR3 loop reads CASSSGTSGDEQYF. The CDR3 coding sequence is TGTGCCAGCAGCTCCGGGACTAGCGGAGACGAGCAGTACTTC.

This chain's CDR3 is CASGDRGDTDTQYF. The CDR3 DNA reads as TGTGCCAGCGGGGACAGGGGGGACACAGATACGCAGTATTTT. The J gene is TRBJ2-3, the V gene TRBV7-9; 11 nucleotides match TRBD1. CDR3 size: 14 residues. The J segment lost 2 bases and the V segment lost 8 bases, leaving 3 bases of the junction unmatched. CDR1 is SEHNR and CDR2 is FQNEAQ in the germline V gene (reference sequence). The variable domain in full, completed from reference TRBV7-9 and TRBJ2-3, reads DTGVSQNPRHKITKRGQNVTFRCDPISEHNRLYWYRQTLGQGPEFLTYFQNEAQLEKSRLLSDRFSAERPKGSFSTLEIQRTEQGDSAMYLCASGDRGDTDTQYFGPGTRLTVL.

The V and J genes are TRBV7-6 and TRBJ2-1; the match to TRBD2 covers 16 bases. The CDR3 is made up of 17 amino acids. Germline V CDR1 and CDR2: SGHVS, FNYEAQ. Losses at the gene ends were 4 bases for V and 6 bases for J; bases not matched to a gene: 6. CDR3: CASSYGTSGRAGNEQFF. The CDR3 DNA is TGTGCCAGCAGCTACGGGACTAGCGGGAGGGCCGGCAATGAGCAGTTCTTC.

This clone has just a few counts. CDR3 sequence: CASSLDGFNQPQHF. The CDR3, as DNA: TGCGCCAGCAGCCTAGACGGCTTCAATCAGCCCCAGCATTTT. The chain joins TRBV5-1 to TRBJ1-5, with no clear D. Germline V lookup: CDR1 SGHRS, CDR2 YFSETQ. The CDR3 extends over 14 amino acids. The V gene lost 4 bases and the J gene lost 3 bases, with 11 bases spanning the gap.

Worth noting for this clone: One end of the junction does not line up with germline, which may come from a read error. This chain uses TRBV11-2 with TRBJ2-1; D perhaps matches TRBD2 (5 bases). CDR1 is SGHAT and CDR2 is FQNNGV in the germline V gene. This CDR3 is built from 16 residues. CDR3 sequence: CASTLGGRQPYNEQFF. The CDR3 DNA follows: TGTGCCAGCACCTTAGGAGGCAGGCAACCTTACAATGAGCAGTTCTTC.

Only a few counts were recorded for this clone. The V gene is TRBV27, the J gene TRBJ2-5, with a weak D call TRBD1 (6 bases). V was trimmed by 4 bases and J by 7 bases, leaving 10 bases between them. Germline CDR1 MNHEY, CDR2 SMNVEV (reference sequence). The length of the CDR3 is 12 residues. In DNA form, the CDR3 reads TGTGCCAGCAGTTCCCGAGGGGGGACCCAGTACTTC. Translated: CASSSRGGTQYF.

This clone was picked up a small number of times. This chain links TRBV11-3 with TRBJ2-1; 7 positions agree with TRBD1. Germline CDR1 and CDR2: SGHNT and YENEEA. V lost 5 bases and J lost 6; bases outside the gene matches: 7. The CDR3 extends over 14 amino acids. This chain's CDR3 is CASSLDRVGNEQFF. For the CDR3, the DNA is TGTGCCAGCAGCCTCGACAGGGTAGGCAATGAGCAGTTCTTC.

This clone was picked up many times. The chain has TRBV7-6 and TRBJ2-7; D uncertain. Germline V CDR1 and CDR2: SGHVS, FNYEAQ. The germline V and J ends were trimmed by 5 bases and 0 bases, with 14 bases remaining between them. The CDR3 extends over 15 amino acids. The CDR3 loop is CASSPSGRSSYEQYF. The CDR3 coding sequence is TGTGCCAGCAGCCCATCCGGACGCAGCTCCTACGAGCAGTACTTC.

This clone was counted ten times or more. The sample holds other DNA sequences that translate to the same CDR3. The genes are TRBV28 and TRBJ2-4; D is perhaps TRBD1 (5 bases). CDR1 and CDR2 from the germline V gene are MDHEN and SYDVKM. The CDR3 runs to 15 residues. The V and J ends lost 7 bases and 0 bases respectively, with 13 bases between them. This chain's CDR3 is CASTDSLQAKNIQYF. As DNA, the CDR3 is TGTGCCAGCACCGACAGCCTCCAAGCCAAAAACATTCAGTACTTC.

CDR3 coding DNA: TGCGCCAGCAGCCAGGAGCTGAGAAGCAACACTGAAGCTTTCTTT. The encoded protein is CASSQELRSNTEAFF. The V and J genes are TRBV4-3 and TRBJ1-1; D is ambiguous. Germline loops: CDR1 LGHNA, CDR2 YSLEER. This CDR3 has 15 residues. The V end was cut by 3 bases, the J end by 2 bases, with 13 bases between.